A single sample gave rise to the 22 T cell receptor beta chains below, sequenced in a study of shared clonotypes between healthy human individuals. Sequenced by immunoSEQ multiplex PCR; TCRdb stores in-frame clones only, minus some. The sample yields a few hundred thousand clones, around 77% seen once. Sequencing was carried out using PBMCs. These receptors all stem from a woman aged 40-49 years in good health. Some clones in this sample may be carry-over from other donors' samples.

The V call is TRBV4-3, the J call TRBJ1-2; D call uncertain. Trimming removed 3 bases from V and 0 bases from J, with 8 bases in between. From germline, CDR1 is LGHNA and CDR2 YSLEER. The CDR3 extends over 14 amino acids. The CDR3 DNA reads as TGCGCCAGCAGCCAGGAAGGGACTAACTATGGCTACACCTTC. It translates to CASSQEGTNYGYTF.

This clone has only one observation. The chain couples TRBV28 to TRBJ1-5; TRBD1 might be the D (5 bases). The CDR3 covers 16 residues. The germline CDR1 and CDR2 sequences are MDHEN and SYDVKM. The V end was cut by 5 bases, the J end by 4 bases, with 18 bases between. CDR3 DNA: TGTGCCAGCAGTCGCTCAAGACCCCGACAGAATCAGCCCCAGCATTTT. Its protein product is CASSRSRPRQNQPQHF.

The chain links TRBV7-3 to TRBJ2-2; D unclear. The CDR3 has 14 amino acids. Germline V gives CDR1 SGHTA, CDR2 FQGTGA. The germline V and J ends were trimmed by 5 bases and 5 bases, with 12 bases remaining between them. The CDR3 DNA follows: TGTGCCAGCAGCCCCGGCCCCGGAACCGGGGAGCTGTTTTTT. It codes for CASSPGPGTGELFF.

The V call is TRBV15, the J call TRBJ2-7; either TRBD1 or TRBD2 may supply D (6 bases each). CDR1 is LNHNV and CDR2 is YYDKDF in the germline V gene (reference sequence). This CDR3 comprises 18 residues. The V end lost 0 bases, the J end lost 1 base, and 19 bases lay between the germline ends. CDR3 sequence (DNA): TGTGCCACCAGCAGAGATGCGGGACACAGGGTGAGGTCCTACGAGCAGTACTTC. The encoded protein is CATSRDAGHRVRSYEQYF.

The V and J genes are TRBV13 and TRBJ1-1; 9 positions match TRBD1. This CDR3 contains 13 residues. J gave up 6 bases and V 4 bases, and 3 bases lay outside the gene matches. Germline V gene lookup returns CDR1 PRHDT and CDR2 FYEKMQ (reference sequence). For the CDR3, the DNA is TGTGCCAGCAGCTACAGGGGGCTGGCTGAAGCTTTCTTT. Translated: CASSYRGLAEAFF.

The chain carries TRBV11-3 and TRBJ2-1; no clear D. The CDR3 is 14 amino acids. The germline V gene has CDR1 SGHNT and CDR2 YENEEA. V was shortened by 5 bases and J by 1 base, with 9 bases between the two germline ends. Here the CDR3 reads CASSEGFSYNEQFF. The DNA of the CDR3 is TGTGCCAGCAGCGAAGGGTTTTCCTACAATGAGCAGTTCTTC.

There are a few counts of this clone. A read error may be the cause here, since a much bigger clone is one base away. The chain couples TRBV6-1 to TRBJ1-2; D remains unclear. The germline CDR1 and CDR2 sequences are MNHNS and SASEGT. The CDR3 spans 13 residues. This CDR3 reads CASSEIGSYGNTF. CDR3 bases: TGTGCCAGCAGTGAGATAGGGAGCTATGGCAACACCTTC.

The V call is TRBV28, the J call TRBJ2-3; a possible D gene is TRBD2 (5 bases). CDR3 size: 14 residues. Germline lookup yields CDR1 MDHEN and CDR2 SYDVKM. V dropped 3 bases and J dropped 3 bases, with 10 bases sitting between them. The DNA for the CDR3 is TGTGCCAGCAGTTTCGGACTGTCAACAGATACGCAGTATTTT. It yields the protein CASSFGLSTDTQYF.

This chain joins TRBV9 and TRBJ2-7; D ambiguous. This CDR3 has 14 amino acids. CDR1 and CDR2 from the germline V gene are SGDLS and YYNGEE. Between the trimmed V and J ends, which lost 4 bases and 6 bases, there was a span of 17 bases. The CDR3 nucleotides are TGTGCCAGCAGCAAAGGAGACCCCAACGGCGAGCAGTACTTC. This codes for CASSKGDPNGEQYF.

This clone was seen a single time. The chain carries TRBV28 and TRBJ2-3; D is undetermined. This CDR3 is built from 12 residues. The V gene's germline CDR1 is MDHEN and CDR2 SYDVKM. Between the trimmed V and J ends, which lost 5 bases and 2 bases, there was a span of 5 bases. The CDR3 nucleotides read TGTGCCAGCAGTCCCCCCACAGATACGCAGTATTTT. The encoded protein is CASSPPTDTQYF.

The count of this clone is one. The chain carries TRBV30 and TRBJ2-7; TRBD1 agrees at 9 bases. The CDR3 sequence is 12 residues long. Germline V CDR1 and CDR2: GTSNPN, SVGIG (reference sequence). J gave up 3 bases and V 4 bases, and 1 base lay outside the gene matches. CDR3 in DNA: TGTGCCTGGATGACAGGGGGCTACGAGCAGTACTTC. As protein: CAWMTGGYEQYF. Full variable domain (rest looked up from reference TRBV30 and TRBJ2-7): SQTIHQWPATLVQPVGSPLSLECTVEGTSNPNLYWYRQAAGRGLQLLFYSVGIGQISSEVPQNLSASRPQDRQFILSSKKLLLSDSGFYLCAWMTGGYEQYFGPGTRLTVT.

This chain joins TRBV7-3 and TRBJ1-2; 7 nucleotides align to TRBD1. This CDR3 has 14 residues. After removal of 5 bases from V and 6 bases from J, the junction contained 9 bases not matched to a gene. Germline CDR1 SGHTA, CDR2 FQGTGA. CDR3 region: CASSPTGQGDGYTF. In nucleotides, the CDR3 is TGTGCCAGCAGCCCCACCGGGCAGGGGGATGGCTACACCTTC.

In regard to this clone: It is likely a read error: a sequence one base away is far more abundant. Within the sample, other DNA sequences also encode this same CDR3. The CDR3 coding sequence is TGCGCCAGCAGCAGCCGGGACAGCAACACTGAAGCTTTCTTC. Protein product: CASSSRDSNTEAFF. The rearrangement uses TRBV5-1 and TRBJ1-1; TRBD1 agrees at 7 bases. The CDR3 spans 14 residues. Germline CDR1 is SGHRS and CDR2 is YFSETQ.

V usage is TRBV15 and J usage is TRBJ1-2, with TRBD1 matching 8 bases. The germline CDR1 and CDR2 sequences are LNHNV and YYDKDF (reference sequence). This CDR3 has 15 residues. With V trimmed by 0 bases and J by 4 bases, 4 bases remained unmatched. CDR3 in DNA: TGTGCCACCAGCAGAGATACAGGGGGTTTCTATGGCTACACCTTC. Translated, it gives CATSRDTGGFYGYTF.

In this sample, this clone turned up once. J is TRBJ2-2 and V is TRBV6-5; D remains unclear. The V end was cut by 6 bases, the J end by 7 bases, with 12 bases between. Germline V gene lookup returns CDR1 MNHEY and CDR2 SVGAGI. The CDR3 contains 13 residues. The CDR3 loop reads CASSVSTIGELFF. In DNA, the CDR3 is TGTGCCAGCAGCGTGTCGACGATCGGGGAGCTGTTTTTT.

V is TRBV4-1 and J is TRBJ1-1; D remains ambiguous. In germline, CDR1 is MGHRA, CDR2 YSYEKL. CDR3 length: 15 amino acids. Trimming left V 7 bases short and J 0 bases short, with 15 bases between. CDR3 loop: CASTPQWEMNTEAFF. The CDR3 DNA follows: TGCGCCAGCACGCCTCAATGGGAAATGAACACTGAAGCTTTCTTT.

This clone was counted between two and nine times. The gene calls are TRBV6-5 and TRBJ1-3; 8 bases fit TRBD1. This CDR3 contains 13 residues. Per germline, CDR1 MNHEY and CDR2 SVGAGI. J lost 5 bases, V lost 8 bases, and 5 bases had no gene match. The CDR3 is CASSRQGRNTIYF. CDR3 DNA sequence: TGTGCCAGCTCCCGACAGGGGCGAAACACCATATATTTT.

This clone has just one count. This rearrangement joins TRBV7-9 to TRBJ2-7, with 9 bases matching TRBD2. J lost 3 bases, V lost 0 bases, and 6 bases had no gene match. CDR3 length equals 16 residues. Germline CDR1 SEHNR, CDR2 FQNEAQ (reference sequence). In DNA form, the CDR3 reads TGTGCCAGCAGCTTAGCGTTTAGCGGGGGAGACTACGAGCAGTACTTC. Protein: CASSLAFSGGDYEQYF.

This clone was seen a few times. This same CDR3 is encoded by further DNA sequences in the sample. V and J are TRBV6-4 and TRBJ2-1; 10 bases fit TRBD2. The CDR3 is 16 amino acids. Germline CDR1 and CDR2: MRHNA and SNTAGT. Unmatched junction bases numbered 3, after V lost 0 bases and J lost 4 bases. DNA of the CDR3: TGTGCCAGCAGTGACTCTGCTAGCGGGGGATACAATGAGCAGTTCTTC. Its translation is CASSDSASGGYNEQFF.

The rearrangement links TRBV28 to TRBJ2-7; 12 bases agree with TRBD2. The CDR3 extends over 14 amino acids. The trim removed 6 bases at V and 5 bases at J, leaving 5 bases unmatched. CDR1 is MDHEN and CDR2 is SYDVKM in the germline V gene. The CDR3 loop reads CASRTSGSLHEQYF. In DNA, the CDR3 is TGTGCCAGCAGGACTAGCGGGAGTCTCCACGAGCAGTACTTC.

The rearrangement joins TRBV18 to TRBJ2-7; maybe TRBD2 (6 bases). This CDR3 has 15 amino acids. V was pared by 1 base and J by 3 bases, with 13 bases between. Germline V gene data show CDR1 as KGHSH and CDR2 as LQKENI. Here the CDR3 DNA reads TGTGCCAGCTCACCACGGGGCGGGACGATCTACGAGCAGTACTTC. It is translated as CASSPRGGTIYEQYF.

The CDR3: CASSADRSSQQYF. The CDR3 coding sequence is TGTGCCAGCAGCGCTGACAGGAGCTCTCAACAGTACTTC. The genes are TRBV5-4 and TRBJ2-7; tentative D call: TRBD1 (6 bases). The CDR3 runs 13 residues. The V end was cut by 4 bases, the J end by 10 bases, with 18 bases between. Germline CDR1 and CDR2: SGHNT and YYREEE (reference sequence).